Listed here are 20 T cell receptor beta chains from one sample, sequenced in a study of blood T cell repertoires in COVID-19. The assay was immunoSEQ multiplex PCR, and TCRdb's table has in-frame clones only and misses some. Of nearly 350,000 clones listed, about 88% are singletons. Sample: PBMCs or T cells enriched from blood (not recorded which). The source of these receptors is a woman between 25 and 40 years old who had recovered from COVID-19.

This chain joins TRBV27 and TRBJ2-2; no definite D call. The ends were cut back, 3 bases at V and 3 bases at J, with 8 bases in the middle. In germline, CDR1 is MNHEY, CDR2 SMNVEV (reference sequence). This CDR3 spans 14 amino acids. CDR3 region: CASSFWADTGELFF. CDR3 nucleotide sequence: TGTGCCAGCAGTTTTTGGGCTGACACCGGGGAGCTGTTTTTT.

CDR3 residues: CASSPLYRDSYEQYF. The CDR3 DNA is TGTGCCAGCAGCCCCCTCTACAGGGACTCCTACGAGCAGTACTTC. This chain links TRBV7-9 with TRBJ2-7, with a tentative D call TRBD1 (6 bases). The CDR3 is 15 amino acids. V was clipped by 5 bases and J by 0 bases, with 14 bases between them. CDR1 and CDR2 (germline): SEHNR, FQNEAQ (reference sequence).

The genes are TRBV15 and TRBJ1-1; D may be TRBD1 (6 bases). Between the trimmed V and J ends, which lost 0 bases and 3 bases, there was a span of 20 bases. The V gene's germline CDR1 is LNHNV and CDR2 YYDKDF (reference sequence). This CDR3 is built from 18 residues. The CDR3 protein is CATSRDALLAGADTEAFF. CDR3 DNA sequence: TGTGCCACCAGCAGAGATGCCCTTTTGGCGGGGGCCGACACTGAAGCTTTCTTT. The full variable domain, with the rest looked up from reference TRBV15 and TRBJ1-1, is DAMVIQNPRYQVTQFGKPVTLSCSQTLNHNVMYWYQQKSSQAPKLLFHYYDKDFNNEADTPDNFQSRRPNTSFCFLDIRSPGLGDTAMYLCATSRDALLAGADTEAFFGQGTRLTVV.

The gene calls are TRBV27 and TRBJ1-4, with 7 bases lining up with TRBD1. Germline V gene sequence: CDR1 MNHEY, CDR2 SMNVEV (reference sequence). This CDR3 spans 17 amino acids. The junction had 5 bases not matched to a gene; V was cut back by 1 base and J by 0 bases. CDR3 amino acids: CASSLYFGTATNEKLFF. The CDR3 DNA is TGTGCCAGCAGTTTATACTTCGGGACAGCAACTAATGAAAAACTGTTTTTT.

The genes are TRBV12-3 or TRBV12-4 and TRBJ2-1, with 13 bases lining up with TRBD2. Losses at the gene ends were 6 bases for V and 7 bases for J; bases not matched to a gene: 0. This CDR3 comprises 13 residues. The DNA of the CDR3 is TGTGCCAGCAGGACTAGCGGGGGGAATGAGCAGTTCTTC. Its protein is CASRTSGGNEQFF.

The gene calls are TRBV6-5 and TRBJ1-6; 7 nucleotides line up with TRBD1. In germline, CDR1 is MNHEY, CDR2 SVGAGI. With V trimmed by 6 bases and J by 8 bases, 7 bases remained unmatched. The CDR3 extends over 14 amino acids. CDR3 residues: CASRSSGGDSPLHF. The CDR3 DNA sequence: TGTGCCAGCAGGTCCTCAGGGGGTGATTCACCCCTCCACTTT.

The J gene is TRBJ2-2, the V gene TRBV19; 12 bases are a match to TRBD2. This CDR3 has 19 amino acids. Germline V lookup: CDR1 LNHDA, CDR2 SQIVND (reference sequence). After removal of 1 base from V and 4 bases from J, the junction contained 10 bases not matched to a gene. This CDR3 is CASSIGRGGLAGTTGELFF. The CDR3 nucleotides read TGTGCCAGTAGTATAGGAAGAGGCGGACTAGCGGGGACCACCGGGGAGCTGTTTTTT. Supplemented by reference TRBV19 and TRBJ2-2, the full variable domain reads DGGITQSPKYLFRKEGQNVTLSCEQNLNHDAMYWYRQDPGQGLRLIYYSQIVNDFQKGDIAEGYSVSREKKESFPLTVTSAQKNPTAFYLCASSIGRGGLAGTTGELFFGEGSRLTVL.

The chain links TRBV19 to TRBJ1-3, with TRBD1 as a possible D gene (5 bases). The V gene's germline CDR1 is LNHDA and CDR2 SQIVND (reference sequence). This CDR3 is built from 16 residues. V shed 5 bases and J shed 0 bases, with 14 bases lying between them. The DNA for the CDR3 is TGTGCCAGTAGTGGTGCAGGGATGAGCTCTGGAAACACCATATATTTT. Its translation is CASSGAGMSSGNTIYF.

This rearrangement joins TRBV7-9 to TRBJ1-2, with 9 bases matching TRBD1. The CDR3 is made up of 13 amino acids. Germline V lookup: CDR1 SEHNR, CDR2 FQNEAQ (reference sequence). V was clipped by 5 bases and J by 8 bases; unmatched bases: 6. CDR3 protein: CASSRQGQGGYTF. CDR3 sequence (DNA): TGTGCCAGCAGCAGACAGGGACAGGGCGGCTACACCTTC.

This clone was picked up one time. The V gene is TRBV10-1, the J gene TRBJ1-6, with 8 nucleotides matching TRBD1. Germline V CDR1 and CDR2: WNHNN, SYGVQD (reference sequence). J gave up 7 bases and V 6 bases, and 5 bases lay outside the gene matches. The CDR3 has 14 amino acids. For the CDR3, the DNA is TGCGCCAGCAGCAGGGACAGGAACAATTCACCCCTCCACTTT. As protein: CASSRDRNNSPLHF.

The V gene is TRBV19, the J gene TRBJ2-2; TRBD1 aligns across 9 bases. Germline V lookup: CDR1 LNHDA, CDR2 SQIVND (reference sequence). Germline trimming cut 6 bases from V and 1 base from J; bases unmatched to any gene: 3. The CDR3 consists of 15 residues. The CDR3 DNA reads as TGTGCCAGTAGGCGACAGGGGGGGAACACCGGGGAGCTGTTTTTT. It yields the protein CASRRQGGNTGELFF.

The sample holds a few counts of this clone. This chain links TRBV5-1 with TRBJ1-6; D uncertain. Germline lookup yields CDR1 SGHRS and CDR2 YFSETQ. The CDR3 contains 15 residues. Between the trimmed V and J ends, which lost 3 bases and 7 bases, there was a span of 14 bases. The CDR3 sequence is CASSSDGGSNSPLHF. The CDR3 DNA reads as TGCGCCAGCAGCTCCGACGGCGGCAGCAATTCACCCCTCCACTTT.

This clone turned up a few times. The J gene is TRBJ2-7, the V gene TRBV29-1; 8 bases align to TRBD1. The germline V gene encodes CDR1 SQVTM and CDR2 ANQGSEA. Unmatched junction bases numbered 13, after V lost 0 bases and J lost 3 bases. The length of the CDR3 is 17 residues. This chain's CDR3 is CSVEDLETGECCYEQYF. CDR3 DNA sequence: TGCAGCGTTGAAGATCTTGAGACAGGGGAGTGCTGCTACGAGCAGTACTTC.

This chain connects TRBV20-1 to TRBJ2-7; TRBD2 might be the D (5 bases). Trimming took 3 bases from V and 3 from J, leaving 15 bases between them. Per the germline V gene, CDR1 is DFQATT and CDR2 is SNEGSKA (reference sequence). CDR3 length: 14 residues. CDR3 in DNA: TGCAGTGCTAGTTATAAAAGTGGGAGCTACGAGCAGTACTTC. This sequence encodes CSASYKSGSYEQYF.

V gene TRBV5-1 combines with J gene TRBJ1-2; TRBD1 might be the D (6 bases). The ends were cut back, 0 bases at V and 4 bases at J, with 10 bases in the middle. The germline V gene has CDR1 SGHRS and CDR2 YFSETQ. The CDR3 sequence is 14 residues long. The CDR3 sequence: CASSLDRATYGYTF. The CDR3 nucleotides read TGCGCCAGCAGCTTGGACAGGGCGACCTATGGCTACACCTTC.

The rearrangement uses TRBV7-2 and TRBJ2-3, with D tentatively TRBD1 (6 bases). CDR1 is SGHTA, CDR2 FQGNSA, per germline. The CDR3 covers 15 residues. Trimming cost V 1 base and J 3 bases, with 11 bases left between them. In DNA form, the CDR3 reads TGTGCCAGCAGCTTAGTATCTGGACAGACAGATACGCAGTATTTT. The encoded protein is CASSLVSGQTDTQYF.

This clone occurred a few times. The J gene is TRBJ1-2, the V gene TRBV27, with 7 positions matching TRBD1. Per germline, CDR1 MNHEY and CDR2 SMNVEV (reference sequence). The CDR3 is 14 residues long. V dropped 6 bases and J dropped 4; count of bases not matched to a gene: 8. The DNA of the CDR3 is TGTGCCAGCAGCCTTACCGCAGGGGGCTATGGCTACACCTTC. It codes for CASSLTAGGYGYTF.

The chain uses TRBV18 and TRBJ1-2; TRBD1 might be the D (6 bases). Germline V gene lookup returns CDR1 KGHSH and CDR2 LQKENI. Between the trimmed V and J ends, which lost 6 bases and 1 base, there was a span of 15 bases. CDR3 length: 15 residues. CDR3 loop: CASSEEQGVNYGYTF. The CDR3 nucleotides are TGTGCCAGCTCGGAGGAACAGGGAGTTAACTATGGCTACACCTTC.

The rearrangement links TRBV7-8 to TRBJ1-3; 9 nucleotides agree with TRBD1. The trim removed 6 bases at V and 3 bases at J, leaving 6 bases unmatched. Germline CDR1 is SGHVS and CDR2 is FQNEAQ. The CDR3 sequence is 15 residues long. The CDR3 DNA reads as TGTGCCAGCAGTCAAACAGGGGGCAATGGAAACACCATATATTTT. It encodes CASSQTGGNGNTIYF.

The chain combines TRBV29-1 with TRBJ2-1; TRBD2 matches at 10 bases. With V trimmed by 2 bases and J by 4 bases, 8 bases remained unmatched. Germline CDR1 SQVTM, CDR2 ANQGSEA. The CDR3 extends over 16 amino acids. CDR3 protein: CSVENPASGGYNEQFF. CDR3 nucleotide sequence: TGCAGCGTTGAAAACCCCGCTAGCGGGGGATACAATGAGCAGTTCTTC.